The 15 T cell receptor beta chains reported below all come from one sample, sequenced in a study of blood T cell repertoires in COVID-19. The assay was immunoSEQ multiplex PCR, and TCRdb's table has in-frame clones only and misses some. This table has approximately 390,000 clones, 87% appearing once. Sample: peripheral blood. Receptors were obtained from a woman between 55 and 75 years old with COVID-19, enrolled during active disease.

The CDR3 sequence is CASSSPGGHNNEQFF. In DNA form, the CDR3 reads TGTGCCAGCAGCTCCCCGGGGGGACATAATAATGAGCAGTTCTTC. This chain links TRBV7-3 with TRBJ2-1; possibly TRBD2 for D (7 bases). Deletions cut 4 bases from V and 7 bases from J, with 17 bases between. The germline V gene encodes CDR1 SGHTA and CDR2 FQGTGA. The CDR3 is 15 amino acids.

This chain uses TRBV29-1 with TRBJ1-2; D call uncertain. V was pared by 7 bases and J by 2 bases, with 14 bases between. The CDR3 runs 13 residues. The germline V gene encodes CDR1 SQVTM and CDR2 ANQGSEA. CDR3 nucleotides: TGCAGCGCCGACCTGACACCCAACTATGGCTACACCTTC. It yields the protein CSADLTPNYGYTF.

CDR3 DNA sequence: TGTGCCAGTATACAGGGGGCTACGCAGTATTTT. It codes for CASIQGATQYF. J is TRBJ2-3 and V is TRBV19; 9 positions match TRBD1. V trimming: 7 bases; J trimming: 8 bases; junction bases outside the gene matches: 1. Germline-derived CDR1 and CDR2 are LNHDA and SQIVND (reference sequence). The CDR3 totals 11 residues.

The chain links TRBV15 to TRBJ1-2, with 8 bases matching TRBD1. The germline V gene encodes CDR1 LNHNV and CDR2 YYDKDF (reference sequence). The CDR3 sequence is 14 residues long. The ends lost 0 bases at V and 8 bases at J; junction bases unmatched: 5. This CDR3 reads CATSREGQGYGYTF. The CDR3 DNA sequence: TGTGCCACCAGCAGAGAAGGACAGGGTTACGGCTACACCTTC.

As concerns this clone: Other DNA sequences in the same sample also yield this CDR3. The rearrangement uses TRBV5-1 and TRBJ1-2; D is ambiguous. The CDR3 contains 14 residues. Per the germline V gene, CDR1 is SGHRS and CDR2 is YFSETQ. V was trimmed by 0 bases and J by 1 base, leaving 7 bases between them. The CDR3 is CASSLGLLNYGYTF. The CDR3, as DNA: TGCGCCAGCAGCTTGGGTCTTCTTAACTATGGCTACACCTTC.

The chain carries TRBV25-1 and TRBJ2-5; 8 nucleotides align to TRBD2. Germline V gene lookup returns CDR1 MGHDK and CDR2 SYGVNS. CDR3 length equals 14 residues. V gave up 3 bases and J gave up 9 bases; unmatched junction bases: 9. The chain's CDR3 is CASSDSGGPRPQYF. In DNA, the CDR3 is TGTGCCAGCAGTGACTCGGGGGGGCCCAGGCCCCAGTACTTC.

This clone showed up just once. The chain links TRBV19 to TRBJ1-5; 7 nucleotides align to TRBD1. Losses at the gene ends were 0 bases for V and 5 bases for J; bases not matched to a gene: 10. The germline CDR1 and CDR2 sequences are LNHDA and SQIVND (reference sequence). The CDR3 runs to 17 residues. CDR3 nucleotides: TGTGCCAGTAGTATAGATGCCAGGGGGTATAGGGATCAGCCCCAGCATTTT. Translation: CASSIDARGYRDQPQHF. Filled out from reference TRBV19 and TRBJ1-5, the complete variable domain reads DGGITQSPKYLFRKEGQNVTLSCEQNLNHDAMYWYRQDPGQGLRLIYYSQIVNDFQKGDIAEGYSVSREKKESFPLTVTSAQKNPTAFYLCASSIDARGYRDQPQHFGDGTRLSIL.

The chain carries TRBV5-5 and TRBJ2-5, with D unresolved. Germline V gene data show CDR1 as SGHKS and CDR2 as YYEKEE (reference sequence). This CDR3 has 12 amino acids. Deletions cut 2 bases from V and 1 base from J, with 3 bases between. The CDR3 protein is CASSLLQETQYF. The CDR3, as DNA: TGTGCCAGCAGCTTACTCCAAGAGACCCAGTACTTC.

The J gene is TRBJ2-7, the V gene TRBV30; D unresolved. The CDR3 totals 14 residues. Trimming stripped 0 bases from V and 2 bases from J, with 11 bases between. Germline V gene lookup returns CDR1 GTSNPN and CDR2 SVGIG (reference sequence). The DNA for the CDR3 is TGTGCCTGGAGTGTAGCCTCACCCCCCTACGAGCAGTACTTC. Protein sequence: CAWSVASPPYEQYF. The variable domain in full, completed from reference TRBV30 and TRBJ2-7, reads SQTIHQWPATLVQPVGSPLSLECTVEGTSNPNLYWYRQAAGRGLQLLFYSVGIGQISSEVPQNLSASRPQDRQFILSSKKLLLSDSGFYLCAWSVASPPYEQYFGPGTRLTVT.

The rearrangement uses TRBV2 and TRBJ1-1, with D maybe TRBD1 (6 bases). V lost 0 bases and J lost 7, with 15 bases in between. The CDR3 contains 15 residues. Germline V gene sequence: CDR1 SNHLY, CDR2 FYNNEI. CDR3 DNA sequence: TGTGCCAGCAGTGAAGCGCGGGGGGCGCGGGGTGAAGCTTTCTTT. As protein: CASSEARGARGEAFF. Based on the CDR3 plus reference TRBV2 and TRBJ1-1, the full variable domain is EPEVTQTPSHQVTQMGQEVILRCVPISNHLYFYWYRQILGQKVEFLVSFYNNEISEKSEIFDDQFSVERPDGSNFTLKIRSTKLEDSAMYFCASSEARGARGEAFFGQGTRLTVV.

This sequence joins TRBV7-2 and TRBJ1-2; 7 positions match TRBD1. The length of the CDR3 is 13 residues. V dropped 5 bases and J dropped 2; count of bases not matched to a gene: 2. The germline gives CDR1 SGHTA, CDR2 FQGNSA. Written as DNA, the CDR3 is TGTGCCAGCAGCCGGGACAGCAACTATGGCTACACCTTC. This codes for CASSRDSNYGYTF. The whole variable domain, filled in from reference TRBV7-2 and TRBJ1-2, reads GAGVSQSPSNKVTEKGKDVELRCDPISGHTALYWYRQSLGQGLEFLIYFQGNSAPDKSGLPSDRFSAERTGGSVSTLTIQRTQQEDSAVYLCASSRDSNYGYTFGSGTRLTVV.

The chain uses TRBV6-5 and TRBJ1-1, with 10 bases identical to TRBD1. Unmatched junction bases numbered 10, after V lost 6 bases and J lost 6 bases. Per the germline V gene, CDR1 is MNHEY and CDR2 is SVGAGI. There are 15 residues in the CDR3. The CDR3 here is CASRAPDRGKAEAFF. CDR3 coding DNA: TGTGCCAGCAGGGCCCCGGACAGGGGGAAGGCTGAAGCTTTCTTT.

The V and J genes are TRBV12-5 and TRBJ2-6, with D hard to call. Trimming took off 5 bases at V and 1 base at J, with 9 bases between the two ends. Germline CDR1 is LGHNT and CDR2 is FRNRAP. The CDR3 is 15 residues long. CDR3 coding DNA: TGTGCTAGTGGTCCGGGTGAGTCTGGGGCCAACGTCCTGACTTTC. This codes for CASGPGESGANVLTF.

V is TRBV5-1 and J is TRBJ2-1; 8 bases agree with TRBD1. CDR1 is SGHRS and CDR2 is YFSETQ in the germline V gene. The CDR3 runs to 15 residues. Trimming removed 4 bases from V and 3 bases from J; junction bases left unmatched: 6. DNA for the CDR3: TGCGCCAGCAGCCCTCGGACAGGGTACTACAATGAGCAGTTCTTC. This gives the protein CASSPRTGYYNEQFF.

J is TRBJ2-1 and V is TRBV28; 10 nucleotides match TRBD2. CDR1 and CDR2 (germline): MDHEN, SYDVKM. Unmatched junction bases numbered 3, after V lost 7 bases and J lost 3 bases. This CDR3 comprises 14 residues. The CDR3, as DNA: TGTGCCAGCACTAGCGGGGGCCACTACAATGAGCAGTTCTTC. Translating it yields CASTSGGHYNEQFF. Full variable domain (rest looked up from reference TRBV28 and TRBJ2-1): DVKVTQSSRYLVKRTGEKVFLECVQDMDHENMFWYRQDPGLGLRLIYFSYDVKMKEKGDIPEGYSVSREKKERFSLILESASTNQTSMYLCASTSGGHYNEQFFGPGTRLTVL.